The rows below give T cell receptor beta chains drawn from one sample of a study of cytomegalovirus exposure and HLA in healthy donors. The protocol was immunoSEQ multiplex PCR, while the TCRdb copy is restricted to in-frame clones and leaves out a portion. The sample holds 80,000 to 95,000 clones, 55% to 85% seen once. Sequencing was done on a sample of PBMCs. These TCRs come from a woman aged 18-30 years in good health and CMV-seropositive. Each CDR3 is given with its conserved first and last residue. Each record gives: clone size, D gene, J gene, V gene, CDR3 protein, CDR3 DNA. A D gene is named only where the DNA matches it firmly. Rows give clone size only sometimes, using once, few, many, or a class for an expanded clone.

>few|-|TRBJ2-5|TRBV25-1
CASSESWGVQETQYF
TGTGCCAGCAGTGAATCGTGGGGCGTACAAGAGACCCAGTACTTC
>-|TRBD1|TRBJ1-5|TRBV28
CASNMRGQGDLGQINQPQHF
TGTGCCAGCAATATGAGGGGACAGGGGGATTTGGGTCAGATCAATCAGCCCCAGCATTTT
>-|-|TRBJ1-2|TRBV4-3
CASSQDMQAIYGYTF
TGCGCCAGCAGCCAAGATATGCAGGCCATCTATGGCTACACCTTC
>-|TRBD1|TRBJ1-1|TRBV18
CAGGTDQNTEAFF
TGTGCCGGGGGGACAGACCAGAACACTGAAGCTTTCTTT
>-|TRBD2|TRBJ2-5|TRBV10-3
CAISSPGLAGQETQYF
TGTGCCATCAGTTCCCCGGGACTAGCGGGCCAAGAGACCCAGTACTTC
>-|-|TRBJ2-2|TRBV4-2
CASSQDGPTNTGELFF
TGTGCCAGCAGCCAAGATGGGCCCACGAACACCGGGGAGCTGTTTTTT
>-|-|TRBJ1-6|TRBV14
CASSQVGRGVRRSPLHF
TGTGCCAGCAGCCAAGTCGGGCGGGGGGTACGACGGTCACCCCTCCACTTT
>-|TRBD1|TRBJ1-4|TRBV5-1
CASSYTGGAEEKLFF
TGCGCCAGCAGCTATACAGGGGGCGCGGAAGAAAAACTGTTTTTT
>-|-|TRBJ2-3|TRBV7-2
CASSSSGFTDTQYF
TGTGCCAGCAGCTCATCGGGGTTCACAGATACGCAGTATTTT
>few|-|TRBJ2-7|TRBV6-6
CASSYDAGRDEQYF
TGTGCCAGCAGTTACGACGCGGGGAGAGACGAGCAGTACTTC
>few|TRBD1|TRBJ1-2|TRBV25-1
CASSVTGGYGYTF
TGTGCCAGCAGTGTGACAGGGGGCTATGGCTACACCTTC
>-|TRBD2|TRBJ2-1|TRBV5-1
CASSLIGLAIGGSSYNEQFF
TGCGCCAGCAGCTTGATCGGACTAGCCATAGGGGGATCCTCCTACAATGAGCAGTTCTTC
>-|-|TRBJ1-6|TRBV13
CASSFSGRDNSPLHF
TGTGCCAGCAGCTTCTCGGGGAGGGATAATTCACCCCTCCACTTT
>-|TRBD2|TRBJ2-5|TRBV10-3
CAIATSGSAEETQYF
TGTGCCATTGCAACTAGCGGGAGCGCCGAAGAGACCCAGTACTTC
>-|TRBD1|TRBJ2-3|TRBV4-1
CASSLRQGGTDTQYF
TGCGCCAGCAGCCTTCGACAGGGGGGCACAGATACGCAGTATTTT
>once|-|TRBJ2-6|TRBV7-3
CASSLRASGANVLTF
TGTGCCAGCAGCTTAAGAGCCTCTGGGGCCAACGTCCTGACTTTC
>-|-|TRBJ2-1|TRBV5-4
CASMGGHNEQFF
TGTGCCAGCATGGGGGGGCACAATGAGCAGTTCTTC
>-|TRBD2|TRBJ2-1|TRBV14
CASSLAGGPGQFF
TGTGCCAGCAGCCTAGCGGGGGGGCCTGGGCAGTTCTTC
>-|TRBD1|TRBJ1-2|TRBV25-1
CASSEPRGLSYGYTF
TGTGCCAGCAGTGAACCCAGGGGGCTCAGCTATGGCTACACCTTC
>few|-|TRBJ2-2|TRBV13
CASSFLGGGELFF
TGTGCCAGCAGCTTTCTAGGGGGCGGGGAGCTGTTTTTT
>-|-|TRBJ2-1|TRBV4-3
CASSQEAETYNEQFF
TGCGCCAGCAGCCAAGAGGCGGAGACCTACAATGAGCAGTTCTTC
>-|TRBD2|TRBJ2-1|TRBV9
CASSATLGGSGVSEQFF
TGTGCCAGCAGCGCGACCCTTGGCGGGAGTGGTGTGAGTGAGCAGTTCTTC
>-|-|TRBJ1-2|TRBV29-1
CSVAGLDFGWRRF
TGCAGCGTTGCCGGCCTGGACTTTGGGTGGAGGAGGTTC
>-|TRBD2|TRBJ2-1|TRBV5-1
CASSLGLADDEQFF
TGCGCCAGCAGCTTGGGACTAGCGGATGATGAGCAGTTCTTC
>-|-|TRBJ2-3|TRBV19
CASSIGGRSTDTQYF
TGTGCCAGTAGTATAGGAGGGCGCAGCACAGATACGCAGTATTTT
>-|-|TRBJ1-5|TRBV7-2
CASSLETSNQPQHF
TGTGCCAGCAGCTTAGAAACAAGCAATCAGCCCCAGCATTTT
>-|-|TRBJ1-2|TRBV2
CASSGMSRGGNGYTF
TGTGCCAGCAGTGGAATGTCACGGGGGGGCAATGGCTACACCTTC
>-|-|TRBJ2-7|TRBV18
CASSPFADSSYEQYF
TGTGCCAGCTCACCTTTCGCGGACAGCTCCTACGAGCAGTACTTC
>-|-|TRBJ1-1|TRBV5-1
CASSSLGQGEAFF
TGCGCCAGCAGTTCCCTCGGGCAGGGCGAGGCTTTCTTT
>-|-|TRBJ2-4|TRBV7-8
CASSTDNNIQYF
TGTGCCAGCAGCACGGACAACAACATTCAGTACTTC
>-|-|TRBJ1-3|TRBV6-5
CASSFQGQHSGNTIYF
TGTGCCAGCAGTTTCCAAGGACAGCACTCTGGAAACACCATATATTTT
>-|TRBD1|TRBJ1-2|TRBV4-3
CASSQDRWQGGYGYTF
TGCGCCAGCAGCCAAGATCGTTGGCAGGGGGGCTATGGCTACACCTTC
>-|TRBD1|TRBJ1-2|TRBV5-1
CASSFTGAGGYGYTF
TGCGCCAGCAGCTTCACAGGGGCAGGAGGGTATGGCTACACCTTC
>-|TRBD1|TRBJ1-4|TRBV7-9
CASSFSGTGSFNEKLFF
TGTGCCAGCAGCTTCTCCGGGACAGGGAGCTTCAATGAAAAACTGTTTTTT
>once|TRBD2|TRBJ2-3|TRBV5-4
CASSLALARDTQYF
TGTGCCAGCAGCTTGGCACTAGCGAGGGATACGCAGTATTTT
>-|-|TRBJ1-4|TRBV5-5
CASSLGVGSGEKLFF
TGTGCCAGCAGCTTGGGAGTGGGGAGCGGTGAAAAACTGTTTTTT
>-|TRBD1|TRBJ1-1|TRBV27
CASSSWTGGRNTEAFF
TGTGCCAGCAGTTCATGGACAGGGGGAAGAAACACTGAAGCTTTCTTT
>-|TRBD1|TRBJ1-1|TRBV11-2
CASSSTRQGSTEAFF
TGTGCCAGCAGCTCCACACGACAGGGGAGCACTGAAGCTTTCTTT
>-|TRBD1|TRBJ2-5|TRBV5-1
CASSGATGGETQYF
TGCGCCAGCAGCGGCGCGACAGGGGGTGAGACCCAGTACTTC
>few|TRBD1|TRBJ2-7|TRBV4-2
CASSQEEKDPGQGARRYEQYF
TGTGCCAGCAGCCAAGAAGAAAAGGACCCGGGACAGGGGGCTCGACGGTACGAGCAGTACTTC
>few|TRBD1|TRBJ2-6|TRBV5-1
CASSRLKTGKTSGANVLTF
TGCGCCAGCAGCAGACTAAAGACAGGGAAGACCTCTGGGGCCAACGTCCTGACTTTC
>-|TRBD1|TRBJ1-5|TRBV5-6
CASSDRGRPDQPQHF
TGTGCCAGCAGCGACAGGGGCCGCCCAGATCAGCCCCAGCATTTT
>-|TRBD1|TRBJ2-7|TRBV4-1
CASSAHEGQGFYEQYF
TGCGCCAGCAGCGCTCATGAGGGACAGGGGTTCTACGAGCAGTACTTC
>-|-|TRBJ1-1|TRBV7-9
CASSLATNFEAFF
TGTGCCAGCAGCTTAGCGACTAACTTTGAAGCTTTCTTT
>-|TRBD2|TRBJ2-2|TRBV5-6
CASSLLAGEVYTGELFF
TGTGCCAGCAGCTTGTTGGCGGGGGAGGTTTACACCGGGGAGCTGTTTTTT
>-|-|TRBJ2-7|TRBV4-3
CASSQEGDSSLHEQYF
TGCGCCAGCAGCCAAGAAGGCGACAGCTCCTTACACGAGCAGTACTTC
>once|-|TRBJ1-2|TRBV4-3
CASSRGGGYDYGYTF
TGCGCCAGCAGCCGGGGAGGGGGGTATGACTATGGCTACACCTTC
>-|-|TRBJ2-2|TRBV9
CASSGAWGANTGELFF
TGTGCCAGCAGTGGCGCGTGGGGCGCGAACACCGGGGAGCTGTTTTTT
>-|TRBD2|TRBJ2-2|TRBV7-7
CASSSSAGGDTGELFF
TGTGCCAGCAGCTCCTCAGCGGGGGGGGACACCGGGGAGCTGTTTTTT
>-|TRBD1|TRBJ1-1|TRBV6-5
CASRLDRGTEAFF
TGTGCCAGCAGACTGGACAGGGGGACTGAAGCTTTCTTT
>few|-|TRBJ2-2|TRBV18
CASSPGLTGELFF
TGTGCCAGCTCACCAGGGCTCACCGGGGAGCTGTTTTTT
>-|TRBD2|TRBJ2-1|TRBV9
CASSVAGGPYNEQFF
TGTGCCAGCAGCGTAGCGGGAGGGCCATACAATGAGCAGTTCTTC
>few|TRBD1|TRBJ2-7|TRBV11-2
CASSLEGTETYEQYF
TGTGCCAGCAGCTTAGAAGGGACAGAGACCTACGAGCAGTACTTC
>-|TRBD1|TRBJ1-1|TRBV2
CASSPYGQEMNTEAFF
TGTGCCAGCAGTCCCTATGGACAGGAGATGAACACTGAAGCTTTCTTT
>-|-|TRBJ1-3|TRBV30
CAWIAARVPGNTIYF
TGTGCCTGGATCGCCGCCAGGGTACCTGGAAACACCATATATTTT